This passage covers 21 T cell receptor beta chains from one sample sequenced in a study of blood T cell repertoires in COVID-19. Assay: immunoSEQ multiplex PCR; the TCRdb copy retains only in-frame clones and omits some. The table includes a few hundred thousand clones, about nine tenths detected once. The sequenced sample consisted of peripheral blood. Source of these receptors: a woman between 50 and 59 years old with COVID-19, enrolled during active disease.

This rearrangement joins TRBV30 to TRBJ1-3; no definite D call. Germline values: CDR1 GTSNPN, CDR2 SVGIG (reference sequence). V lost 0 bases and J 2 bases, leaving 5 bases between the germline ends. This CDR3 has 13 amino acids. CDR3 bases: TGTGCCTGGAGTGTTTCTACTGGAAACACCATATATTTT. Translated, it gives CAWSVSTGNTIYF.

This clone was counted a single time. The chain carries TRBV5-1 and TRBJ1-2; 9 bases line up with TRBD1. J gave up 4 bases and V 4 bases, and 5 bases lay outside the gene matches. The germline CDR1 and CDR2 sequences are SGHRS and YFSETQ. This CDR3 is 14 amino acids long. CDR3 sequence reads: CASSLGQGVYGYTF. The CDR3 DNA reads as TGCGCCAGCAGCCTGGGACAGGGAGTCTATGGCTACACCTTC.

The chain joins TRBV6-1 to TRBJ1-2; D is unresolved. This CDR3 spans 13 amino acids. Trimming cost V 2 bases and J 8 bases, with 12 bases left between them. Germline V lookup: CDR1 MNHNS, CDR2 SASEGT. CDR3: CASSEQRPGGYTF. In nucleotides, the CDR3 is TGTGCCAGCAGTGAACAGAGGCCGGGGGGCTACACCTTC.

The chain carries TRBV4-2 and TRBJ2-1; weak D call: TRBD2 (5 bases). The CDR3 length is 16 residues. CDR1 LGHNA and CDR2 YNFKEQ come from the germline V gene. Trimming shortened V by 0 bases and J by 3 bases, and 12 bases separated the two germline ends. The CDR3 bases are TGTGCCAGCAGCCAAGAAGATAGCGTCGTCTACAATGAGCAGTTCTTC. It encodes CASSQEDSVVYNEQFF.

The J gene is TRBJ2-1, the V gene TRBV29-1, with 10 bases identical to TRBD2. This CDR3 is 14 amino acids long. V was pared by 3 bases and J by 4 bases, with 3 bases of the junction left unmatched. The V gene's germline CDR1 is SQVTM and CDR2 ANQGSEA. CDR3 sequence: CSVDGLAVYNEQFF. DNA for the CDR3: TGCAGCGTTGACGGACTAGCGGTATACAATGAGCAGTTCTTC.

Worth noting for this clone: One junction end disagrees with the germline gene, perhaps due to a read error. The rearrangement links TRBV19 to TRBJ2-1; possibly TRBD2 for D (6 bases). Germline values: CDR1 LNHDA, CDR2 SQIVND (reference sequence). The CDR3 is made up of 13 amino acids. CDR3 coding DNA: TGCTCGTCAACCGGGAGCTCCTACAATGAGCAGTTCTTC. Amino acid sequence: CSSTGSSYNEQFF.

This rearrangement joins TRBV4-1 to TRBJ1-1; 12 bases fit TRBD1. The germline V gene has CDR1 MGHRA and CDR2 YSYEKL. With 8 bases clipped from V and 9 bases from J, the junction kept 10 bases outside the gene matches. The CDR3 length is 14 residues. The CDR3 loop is CASVQSGTGGQAFF. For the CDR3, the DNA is TGCGCCAGCGTCCAATCCGGGACAGGGGGCCAAGCTTTCTTT.

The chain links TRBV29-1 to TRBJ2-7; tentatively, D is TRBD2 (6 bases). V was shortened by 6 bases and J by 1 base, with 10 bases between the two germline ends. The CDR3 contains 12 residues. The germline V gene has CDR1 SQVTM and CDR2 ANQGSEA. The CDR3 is CSVLAGSYEQYF. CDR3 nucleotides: TGCAGCGTCCTTGCGGGGTCCTACGAGCAGTACTTC.

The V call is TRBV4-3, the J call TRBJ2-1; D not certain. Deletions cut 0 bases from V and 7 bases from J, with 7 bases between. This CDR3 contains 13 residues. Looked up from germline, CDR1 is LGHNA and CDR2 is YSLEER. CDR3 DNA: TGCGCCAGCAGCCAAGATTCCGGGAATGAGCAGTTCTTC. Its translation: CASSQDSGNEQFF.

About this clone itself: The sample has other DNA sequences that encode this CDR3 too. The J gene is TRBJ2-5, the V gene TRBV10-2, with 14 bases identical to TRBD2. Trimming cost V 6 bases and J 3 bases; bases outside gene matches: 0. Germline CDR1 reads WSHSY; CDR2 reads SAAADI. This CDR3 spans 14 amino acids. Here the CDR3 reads CASRGLAGEETQYF. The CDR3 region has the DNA TGCGCCAGCAGGGGACTAGCGGGAGAAGAGACCCAGTACTTC.

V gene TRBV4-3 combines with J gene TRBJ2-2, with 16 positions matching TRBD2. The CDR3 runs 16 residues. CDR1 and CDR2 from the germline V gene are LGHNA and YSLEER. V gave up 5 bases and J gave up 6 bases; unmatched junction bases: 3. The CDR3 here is CASSTGTSGRAGELFF. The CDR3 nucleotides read TGCGCCAGCAGCACGGGGACTAGCGGGAGGGCCGGGGAGCTGTTTTTT.

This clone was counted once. The chain's CDR3 is CASSSGGSDMVTQYF. DNA of the CDR3: TGTGCCAGCAGCTCGGGGGGGTCAGACATGGTAACCCAGTACTTC. V and J are TRBV11-3 and TRBJ2-5, with 8 bases aligning to TRBD2. The CDR3 has 15 residues. Trimming cost V 4 bases and J 8 bases; bases outside gene matches: 12. Germline CDR1 and CDR2: SGHNT and YENEEA. The whole variable domain, filled in from reference TRBV11-3 and TRBJ2-5, reads EAGVVQSPRYKIIEKKQPVAFWCNPISGHNTLYWYLQNLGQGPELLIRYENEEAVDDSQLPKDRFSAERLKGVDSTLKIQPAELGDSAVYLCASSSGGSDMVTQYFGPGTRLLVL.

Here the CDR3 reads CASSYPTGNTEAFF. As DNA, the CDR3 is TGTGCCAGCAGTTATCCAACAGGGAACACTGAAGCTTTCTTT. The genes are TRBV6-2 or TRBV6-3 and TRBJ1-1; D possibly corresponds to TRBD1 (5 bases). This CDR3 is 14 amino acids long. V was trimmed by 3 bases and J by 1 base, leaving 9 bases between them. Germline loops: CDR1 MNHEY, CDR2 SVGEGT.

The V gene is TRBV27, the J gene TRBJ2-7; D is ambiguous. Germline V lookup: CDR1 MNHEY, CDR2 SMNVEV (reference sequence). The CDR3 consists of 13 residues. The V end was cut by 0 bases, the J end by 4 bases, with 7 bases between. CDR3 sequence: CASSLSMAYEQYF. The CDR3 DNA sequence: TGTGCCAGCAGTTTATCGATGGCATACGAGCAGTACTTC.

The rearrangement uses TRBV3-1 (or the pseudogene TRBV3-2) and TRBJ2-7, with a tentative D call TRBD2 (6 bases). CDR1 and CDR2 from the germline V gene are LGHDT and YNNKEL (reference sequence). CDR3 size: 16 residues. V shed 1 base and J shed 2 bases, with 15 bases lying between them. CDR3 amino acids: CASSQGRSGVPYEQYF. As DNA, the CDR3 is TGTGCCAGCAGCCAAGGGAGGTCGGGAGTCCCCTACGAGCAGTACTTC.

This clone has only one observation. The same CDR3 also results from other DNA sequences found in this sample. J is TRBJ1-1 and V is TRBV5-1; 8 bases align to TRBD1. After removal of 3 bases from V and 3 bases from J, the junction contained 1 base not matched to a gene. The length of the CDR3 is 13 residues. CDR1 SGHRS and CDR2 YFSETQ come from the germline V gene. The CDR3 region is CASSSQGDTEAFF. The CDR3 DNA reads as TGCGCCAGCAGCTCACAGGGGGACACTGAAGCTTTCTTT. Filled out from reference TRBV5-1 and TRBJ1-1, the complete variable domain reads KAGVTQTPRYLIKTRGQQVTLSCSPISGHRSVSWYQQTPGQGLQFLFEYFSETQRNKGNFPGRFSGRQFSNSRSEMNVSTLELGDSALYLCASSSQGDTEAFFGQGTRLTVV.

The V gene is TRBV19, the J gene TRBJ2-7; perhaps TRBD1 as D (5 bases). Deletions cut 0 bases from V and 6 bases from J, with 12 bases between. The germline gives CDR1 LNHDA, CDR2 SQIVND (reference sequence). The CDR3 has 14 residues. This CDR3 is CASSIDRRGGEQYF. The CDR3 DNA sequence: TGTGCCAGTAGTATAGATCGAAGGGGCGGCGAGCAGTACTTC.

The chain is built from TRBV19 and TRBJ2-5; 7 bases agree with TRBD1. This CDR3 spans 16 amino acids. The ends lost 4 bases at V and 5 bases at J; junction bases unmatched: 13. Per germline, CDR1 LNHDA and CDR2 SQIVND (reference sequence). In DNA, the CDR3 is TGTGCCAGTAGTACCCGACAGGGATCTTTCCGGGAGACCCAGTACTTC. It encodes CASSTRQGSFRETQYF.

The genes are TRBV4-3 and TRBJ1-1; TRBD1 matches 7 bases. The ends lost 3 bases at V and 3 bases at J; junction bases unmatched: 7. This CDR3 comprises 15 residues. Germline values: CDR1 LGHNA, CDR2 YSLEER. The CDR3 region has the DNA TGCGCCAGCAGCCATGTAACAGGGGTAGACACTGAAGCTTTCTTT. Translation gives CASSHVTGVDTEAFF.

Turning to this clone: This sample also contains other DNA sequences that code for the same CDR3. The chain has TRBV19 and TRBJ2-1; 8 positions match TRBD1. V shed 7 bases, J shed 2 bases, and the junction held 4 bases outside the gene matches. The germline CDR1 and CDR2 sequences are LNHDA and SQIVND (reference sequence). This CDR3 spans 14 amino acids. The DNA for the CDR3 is TGTGCCAGTAATGACAGGGGCCCCTACAATGAGCAGTTCTTC. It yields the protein CASNDRGPYNEQFF. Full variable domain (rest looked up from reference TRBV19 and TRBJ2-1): DGGITQSPKYLFRKEGQNVTLSCEQNLNHDAMYWYRQDPGQGLRLIYYSQIVNDFQKGDIAEGYSVSREKKESFPLTVTSAQKNPTAFYLCASNDRGPYNEQFFGPGTRLTVL.

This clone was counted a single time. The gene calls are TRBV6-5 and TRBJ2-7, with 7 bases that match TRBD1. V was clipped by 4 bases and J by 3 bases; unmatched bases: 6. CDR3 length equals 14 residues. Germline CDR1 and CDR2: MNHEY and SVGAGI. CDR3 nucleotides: TGTGCCAGCAGTTTCGGGACAGTGAGCTACGAGCAGTACTTC. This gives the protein CASSFGTVSYEQYF.